This T cell receptor beta chain was retrieved from a study of blood T cell repertoires in COVID-19 (dated by TCRdb to the early 2020s). For the wider study: Samples from collaborators originated in the United States, Italy and Spain and spanned both the acute and convalescent phases of COVID-19. The prospective study material was composed of cDNA or gDNA derived from T cells, B-cell-depleted T cells, or PBMCs. Subjects who had been exposed to COVID-19, were actively infected with it, or had recovered from it provided the deeply sampled blood TCRbeta repertoires that made up the dataset. The repertoires were made available in a free public database intended to serve as a resource for research on the immune response to SARS-CoV-2. The samples were drawn from the first 160 participants of the ongoing ImmuneRACE study and from 950 to 1,500 subjects provided by 6 global collaborators. The sample metadata nearly always contained a de-identified subject ID, COVID-19 status, age in years and sex. Where HLA class I and class II types were available, the types were taken from metadata supplied by the sample provider, not from assay-based typing.

The collaborating institutions used their own protocols to collect whole blood in K2EDTA tubes. For TCRbeta analysis, collaborator samples were shipped as frozen whole blood, as isolated PBMCs, or as DNA extracted from either sample type. The immunoSEQ Assay, a bias-controlled multiplex PCR, was used to amplify TCRbeta CDR3 regions from genomic DNA. The published analysis was carried out like this. Within the assay, amplification of reference gene primers was used to estimate how many nucleated cells each sample contained. To quantify the absolute abundance of each unique TCRbeta CDR3 rearrangement, sequence reads were collapsed and filtered. For each sample, productive Simpson clonality was calculated as the square root of Simpson's diversity index across productive rearrangements. TCRdb carries this immuneACCESS record with in-frame sequences only. Its versions omit some clonotypes, under half of them owing to an unresolved V gene in the studies checked, with the rest unexplained. V and J calls and clone size are copied from that table; D and trimming were computed from the DNA. The sample table lists tens of thousands of clones, about 83% of them with a count of one. Around 25% of the sample rests with the top ten.

Broader findings and caveats from the paper: How much clinical and demographic metadata was included differed by source and by participant, and the metadata was provided uncurated.

About this clone itself: There is no known antigen for this receptor. Per-base qualities were not stored, and no clone one base away is much larger.

V loses 4 bases at its end and J loses 4 bases; junction bases beyond the gene matches: 7. CDR1 is given as SGHNT and CDR2 as YYREEE, both from the germline V gene (reference sequence). The CDR3 starts with the cysteine, ends with the phenylalanine, and has 15 residues. The CDR3 DNA has 45 bases and is translated from base 1. Sequenced: peripheral blood. The receptor's source is a human donor in a cohort sampled during active COVID-19. The rearrangement combines TRBV5-4 with TRBJ2-1; TRBD1 matches 8 bases in the middle. The CDR3 here reads CASSRGQGPYNEQFF. The DNA sequence follows: TGTGCCAGCAGCCGCGGACAGGGCCCTTACAATGAGCAGTTCTTC.